These T cell receptor beta chains were read from a single sample in a study of shared clonotypes between healthy human individuals. The assay was immunoSEQ multiplex PCR, and TCRdb's table has in-frame clones only and misses some. The sample lists approximately 500,000 clones; approximately 82% were seen once. The sample consisted of PBMCs. The receptor source for this set is a woman aged 40 to 49 in good health. Some clones in this sample may be carry-over from other donors' samples. CDR3s include the opening cysteine and the closing phenylalanine or tryptophan. The D gene is left open where the match is weak. A clone size is listed for some rows: how often the clone was seen (once, few, many), or a class if it is expanded.

clone_size,j_call,d_call,v_call,cdr3_aa,cdr3_nt
NA,TRBJ2-1,NA,TRBV2,CASSEMSSVYEQFF,TGTGCCAGCAGTGAAATGTCTAGCGTGTATGAGCAGTTCTTC
NA,TRBJ1-1,NA,TRBV21-1,CASSKFNSNLAGGEAFF,TGTGCCAGCAGCAAATTTAACTCCAATTTGGCCGGGGGAGAAGCTTTCTTT
NA,TRBJ2-3,TRBD2,TRBV7-2,CASSLTGTSQYF,TGTGCCAGCAGCCTTACCGGGACTAGTCAGTATTTT
NA,TRBJ1-1,NA,TRBV9,CASSVGFGDEAFF,TGTGCCAGCAGCGTAGGATTCGGGGACGAAGCTTTCTTT
NA,TRBJ1-6,TRBD1,TRBV28,CASSSPGQAYNSPLHF,TGTGCCAGCAGTTCCCCCGGACAGGCCTATAATTCACCCCTCCACTTT
few,TRBJ1-1,NA,TRBV5-4,CASSSGGFRTEAFF,TGTGCCAGCAGCTCGGGGGGCTTTAGAACTGAAGCTTTCTTT
NA,TRBJ2-1,NA,TRBV6-5,CASSNRPSSYNEQFF,TGTGCCAGCAGTAACAGGCCTAGCTCCTACAATGAGCAGTTCTTC
NA,TRBJ2-2,NA,TRBV5-1,CASRAEGTGELFF,TGCGCCAGCAGAGCGGAGGGCACCGGGGAGCTGTTTTTT
once,TRBJ2-7,NA,TRBV5-1,CASSLAGPVYEQYF,TGCGCCAGCAGCTTGGCTGGGCCCGTCTACGAGCAGTACTTC
NA,TRBJ1-4,NA,TRBV7-9,CASSPADPLHEKLFF,TGTGCCAGCAGCCCGGCCGACCCTCTACATGAAAAACTGTTTTTT
NA,TRBJ1-2,NA,TRBV29-1,CSVGRQTNYGYTF,TGCAGCGTTGGTCGGCAGACTAACTATGGCTACACCTTC
few,TRBJ2-1,TRBD2,TRBV5-4,CASSLTSGYNEQFF,TGTGCCAGCAGCTTGACTAGCGGATACAATGAGCAGTTCTTC
NA,TRBJ2-7,NA,TRBV29-1,CSVETSSYEQYF,TGCAGCGTTGAAACCTCCTCCTACGAGCAGTACTTC
NA,TRBJ2-7,NA,TRBV6-5,CASSEGETYEQYF,TGTGCCAGCAGTGAGGGGGAGACCTACGAGCAGTACTTC
NA,TRBJ1-2,NA,TRBV28,CASSFRQGGGYTF,TGTGCCAGCAGTTTTCGGCAGGGCGGTGGCTACACCTTC
many,TRBJ2-5,NA,TRBV29-1,CSVAEGARETQYF,TGCAGCGTTGCCGAGGGAGCAAGGGAGACCCAGTACTTC
NA,TRBJ2-7,NA,TRBV5-8,CASTPKGGMTYEQYF,TGTGCCAGCACCCCGAAGGGGGGCATGACCTACGAGCAGTACTTC
NA,TRBJ2-5,NA,TRBV20-1,CSAMTWETQYF,TGCAGTGCTATGACATGGGAGACCCAGTACTTC
NA,TRBJ2-7,TRBD2,TRBV4-3,CASSQKFRGLAKSEQYF,TGCGCCAGCAGCCAAAAGTTTCGCGGACTAGCGAAATCCGAGCAGTACTTC
once,TRBJ2-3,NA,TRBV18,CASSPSTDTQYF,TGTGCCAGCTCACCCAGCACAGATACGCAGTATTTT
NA,TRBJ1-3,NA,TRBV18,CASSPQTGRSGNTIYF,TGTGCCAGCTCACCACAAACAGGGCGATCTGGAAACACCATATATTTT
NA,TRBJ2-3,TRBD1,TRBV7-2,CASSQRQGRDTQYF,TGTGCCAGCAGCCAGAGACAGGGGCGAGATACGCAGTATTTT
NA,TRBJ1-2,NA,TRBV19,CASSIGRLNYGYTF,TGTGCCAGTAGTATCGGCCGTCTTAACTATGGCTACACCTTC
NA,TRBJ2-7,TRBD1,TRBV30,CAWSPPPPGQGGYEQYF,TGTGCCTGGAGCCCTCCCCCCCCGGGACAGGGGGGCTACGAGCAGTACTTC
NA,TRBJ2-3,TRBD2,TRBV6-5,CATRRAGDSDTQYF,TGTGCCACGAGGAGGGCGGGAGATTCAGATACGCAGTATTTT
NA,TRBJ2-1,NA,TRBV11-2,CASSLQGWAYNEQFF,TGTGCCAGCAGCCTCCAGGGGTGGGCCTACAATGAGCAGTTCTTC
once,TRBJ2-4,NA,TRBV28,CASSLEWVGANIQYF,TGTGCCAGCAGTTTAGAGTGGGTCGGGGCAAACATTCAGTACTTC
NA,TRBJ1-2,NA,TRBV28,CASSPDYGYTF,TGTGCCAGCAGTCCAGATTATGGCTACACCTTC
NA,TRBJ2-1,NA,TRBV4-2,CASSQGLSNEQFF,TGTGCCAGCAGCCAAGGGCTGAGCAATGAGCAGTTCTTC
NA,TRBJ2-2,TRBD2,TRBV27,CASSFSHIAGGYTGELFF,TGTGCCAGCAGTTTCTCCCACATAGCGGGAGGATACACCGGGGAGCTGTTTTTT
few,TRBJ1-1,TRBD1,TRBV18,CASSPGQGWTEAFF,TGTGCCAGCTCACCTGGACAGGGGTGGACTGAAGCTTTCTTT
NA,TRBJ2-1,NA,TRBV30,CAWSVGNSYNEQFF,TGTGCCTGGAGTGTTGGTAACTCCTACAATGAGCAGTTCTTC
NA,TRBJ2-5,NA,TRBV28,CASSPPGAEETQYF,TGTGCCAGCAGTCCCCCAGGGGCGGAAGAGACCCAGTACTTC
few,TRBJ2-3,NA,TRBV5-1,CASSLAPTVDTQYF,TGCGCCAGCAGCTTGGCACCGACGGTAGATACGCAGTATTTT
NA,TRBJ2-3,NA,TRBV18,CASSPPPDTQYF,TGTGCCAGCTCACCACCACCCGATACGCAGTATTTT
NA,TRBJ2-1,NA,TRBV9,CASSVVGNNEQFF,TGTGCCAGCAGCGTAGTCGGGAACAATGAGCAGTTCTTC
NA,TRBJ1-5,TRBD1,TRBV28,CASSSIRDRGNQPQHF,TGTGCCAGCAGTTCGATCAGGGACAGGGGTAATCAGCCCCAGCATTTT
NA,TRBJ1-6,NA,TRBV9,CASSEGWMSPLHF,TGTGCCAGCAGCGAGGGGTGGATGTCACCCCTCCACTTT
NA,TRBJ1-1,TRBD1,TRBV5-1,CASSLGQGFTEAFF,TGCGCCAGCAGCTTGGGACAGGGTTTTACTGAAGCTTTCTTT
many,TRBJ2-3,TRBD2,TRBV30,CAWTSGRASDTQYF,TGTGCCTGGACTAGCGGGAGGGCCTCGGATACGCAGTATTTT
NA,TRBJ1-1,NA,TRBV6-5,CASSYSKTNTEAFF,TGTGCCAGCAGTTACTCAAAGACGAACACTGAAGCTTTCTTT
NA,TRBJ2-1,TRBD2,TRBV5-1,CASSLGLADYNEQFF,TGCGCCAGCAGCTTGGGACTAGCGGATTACAATGAGCAGTTCTTC
NA,TRBJ2-1,TRBD2,TRBV27,CASNTARLAGIYNEQFF,TGTGCCAGCAACACCGCCCGACTAGCGGGAATTTACAATGAGCAGTTCTTC
NA,TRBJ2-2,NA,TRBV5-1,CASSPSDTGELFF,TGCGCCAGCAGTCCTAGCGACACCGGGGAGCTGTTTTTT
NA,TRBJ2-7,NA,TRBV7-2,CASSVAGTQSSYEQYF,TGTGCCAGCAGCGTGGCCGGGACTCAAAGCTCCTACGAGCAGTACTTC
NA,TRBJ2-7,TRBD2,TRBV6-5,CASSYSGGNYEQYF,TGTGCCAGCAGTTACTCCGGGGGGAACTACGAGCAGTACTTC
NA,TRBJ1-2,NA,TRBV15,CATSRDLGVHYGYTF,TGTGCCACCAGCAGAGATCTCGGGGTTCACTATGGCTACACCTTC